The rows below give T cell receptor beta chains drawn from one sample of a study of CD8 T cells in ankylosing spondylitis. MiXCR, run by TCRdb on the 5' RACE reads, gives a single entry per CDR3 protein. The sample yields about 250,000 distinct CDR3 sequences, under 35% seen once. Sequencing was carried out using blood, either unsorted or a sorted T cell fraction (not recorded which). The receptor set was obtained from a male donor with ankylosing spondylitis or in good health (not recorded which). Both conserved end residues are part of each CDR3. D genes are given only for firm matches. Clone size appears in some rows only: once, few, many, or a class for an expanded clone.

j_gene,d_gene,abundance,v_gene,CDR3nt,CDR3aa
TRBJ2-7,TRBD2,few,TRBV25-1,TGTGCCAGCAGTGAATTCGGGGGTAGCGGGGGCCCCTACGAGCAGTACTTC,CASSEFGGSGGPYEQYF
TRBJ2-3,TRBD1,.,TRBV11-1,TGTGCCAGCAGCCTGGGGACAGGGGAGGGCCCCGGAACAGATACGCAGTATTTT,CASSLGTGEGPGTDTQYF
TRBJ2-2,TRBD1,few,TRBV27,TGTGCCAGCAACCGGGACAGGGATACCGGGGAGCTGTTTTTT,CASNRDRDTGELFF
TRBJ2-3,.,many,TRBV29-1,TGCAGCGTAAACACAGATACGCAGTATTTT,CSVNTDTQYF
TRBJ1-5,TRBD1,.,TRBV19,TGTGCCAGTAAACAGGGGAACAATCAGCCCCAGCATTTT,CASKQGNNQPQHF
TRBJ2-5,TRBD2,few,TRBV10-3,TGTGCCATCAGTCCCGAGGCTAGCGGGATTAAGGTGACCCAGTACTTC,CAISPEASGIKVTQYF
TRBJ2-7,TRBD1,.,TRBV18,TGTGCCAGCTCATTAGGACAGGGGGGCGACGAGCAGTACTTC,CASSLGQGGDEQYF
TRBJ1-6,TRBD1,.,TRBV12-3/TRBV12-4,TGTGCCAGCGGACAGGCTAAACCCCTCCACTTT,CASGQAKPLHF
TRBJ2-1,TRBD2,.,TRBV7-6,TGTGCCAGCAGCTCCCCAGCGGGGGGGCTGAGCGTTCGGCAGTTCTTC,CASSSPAGGLSVRQFF
TRBJ2-3,.,.,TRBV20-1,TGCAGTGCTAGAGCTCCAAGACTGACAGTGGCAGATACGCAGTATTTT,CSARAPRLTVADTQYF
TRBJ2-7,.,.,TRBV5-1,TGCGCCAGCAGCTTGGTCAGGGAGTACGAGCAGTACTTC,CASSLVREYEQYF
TRBJ1-4,TRBD1,.,TRBV28,TGTGCCAGCAGGGGACAGGGGCCGGGGGAAAAACTGTTTTTT,CASRGQGPGEKLFF
TRBJ1-2,.,.,TRBV7-9,TGTGCCAGCAGCTACCCGATTAGCCACTATGGCTACACCTTC,CASSYPISHYGYTF
TRBJ1-1,.,.,TRBV10-2,TGCGCCAGCAGGTATCGGAAAGCTTTCTTT,CASRYRKAFF
TRBJ1-1,.,.,TRBV9,TGTGCCAGCAGCGTAGAGGGAGCTGTATCGGCGAACACTGAAGCTTTCTTT,CASSVEGAVSANTEAFF
TRBJ2-2,TRBD1,.,TRBV15,TGTGCCACCAGCAGAGTAAGACAGGGAAGGGCCGGGGAGCTGTTTTTT,CATSRVRQGRAGELFF
TRBJ2-5,.,.,TRBV29-1,TGCAGCGTGAAAGGGGTATTTGGAGAGACCCAGTACTTC,CSVKGVFGETQYF
TRBJ2-1,TRBD2,few,TRBV15,TGTGCCATCGGGACTAGCGGGGGGACTTACAATGAGCAGTTCTTC,CAIGTSGGTYNEQFF
TRBJ2-1,.,.,TRBV5-1,TGCGCCAGCAGCTTGGTGGGGACGGAATACAATGAGCAGTTCTTC,CASSLVGTEYNEQFF
TRBJ2-5,.,.,TRBV2,TGTGCCAGCCGGGCGGCGGGGGCAGGGAGGGAGACCCAGTACTTC,CASRAAGAGRETQYF
TRBJ2-1,.,many,TRBV29-1,TGCAGCGTTGTTTGGTTGGGTGATGAGCAGTTCTTC,CSVVWLGDEQFF
TRBJ1-2,.,.,TRBV5-6,TGTGCCAGCAGCCCCAGTGTCCTCTATGGCTACACCTTC,CASSPSVLYGYTF
TRBJ2-1,.,.,TRBV7-9,TGTGCCAGCAGCTCCCAGACATACTCGGACAATGAGCAGTTCTTC,CASSSQTYSDNEQFF
TRBJ2-7,.,.,TRBV7-8,TGTGCCAGCAGCTCGATGCGGGAAGGCGAGCAGTACTTC,CASSSMREGEQYF
TRBJ2-1,TRBD2,.,TRBV28,TGTGCCAGCAGTTTACAGGGAGCGGGGGGGCGTGGTGAGCAGTTCTTC,CASSLQGAGGRGEQFF
TRBJ1-2,.,.,TRBV20-1,TGCAGTGCTAGAGATCTCCCCAGGGCTGATCAGGGCTACACCTTC,CSARDLPRADQGYTF
TRBJ2-1,.,few,TRBV15,TGTGCCACCAGCACAGGGACCTACAATGAGCAGTTCTTC,CATSTGTYNEQFF
TRBJ2-7,TRBD1,.,TRBV11-2,TGTGCCAGCAGCGAAAACAGGGGGCTAAGCTCCTACGAGCAGTACTTC,CASSENRGLSSYEQYF
TRBJ2-1,TRBD2,few,TRBV20-1,TGCAGTGCTAGACTTAGCGGGGGGGCCGCTGAGCAGTTCTTC,CSARLSGGAAEQFF
TRBJ2-2,.,few,TRBV20-1,TGCAGTGCTGGGCGGCTGGGTTTTGGGACCGGGGAGCTGTTTTTT,CSAGRLGFGTGELFF
TRBJ1-1,.,few,TRBV10-3,TGTGCCATCAGTGGGGGCTTGGGTGCCACTGAAGCTTTCTTT,CAISGGLGATEAFF
TRBJ2-7,TRBD1,few,TRBV5-5,TGTGCCAGCAGCTTATTCGACAGGGTGGTATCCTACGAGCAGTACTTC,CASSLFDRVVSYEQYF
TRBJ2-3,TRBD2,.,TRBV5-1,TGCGCCAGCAGCTTCGGGACTAGCGGGGGCGGCACAGATACGCAGTATTTT,CASSFGTSGGGTDTQYF
TRBJ2-3,TRBD2,.,TRBV27,TGTGCCAGCAGTTTATTGGGGGGGATGGATACGCAGTATTTT,CASSLLGGMDTQYF
TRBJ2-7,.,many,TRBV10-3,TGTGCCATCAGTGAGTCTAGCGCGGCCTACGAGCAGTACTTC,CAISESSAAYEQYF
TRBJ1-4,TRBD1,.,TRBV3-1,TGTGCCAGCAGCCAAGATCCCCACCGGACAGGGGTTAATGAAAAACTGTTTTTT,CASSQDPHRTGVNEKLFF
TRBJ1-1,.,.,TRBV20-1,TGCAGTGCTAGAGATATAGGGACTGAAGCTTTCTTT,CSARDIGTEAFF
TRBJ2-1,.,.,TRBV7-8,TGTGCCAGCAGCGCGCTAAAGAATGAGCAGTTCTTC,CASSALKNEQFF
TRBJ2-3,.,few,TRBV29-1,TGCAGCGTTGAGGCAGAATCACCGGATACGCAGTATTTT,CSVEAESPDTQYF
TRBJ2-2,.,.,TRBV12-3/TRBV12-4,TGTGCCAGCAGTTCCTCCCTCACAGGTTTGAACACCGGGGAGCTGTTTTTT,CASSSSLTGLNTGELFF
TRBJ2-5,.,.,TRBV6-5,TGTGCCAGCAGTTACGCCTCCCTAACGGAGACCCAGTACTTC,CASSYASLTETQYF
TRBJ2-7,.,.,TRBV6-1,TGTGCCAGCAGCCCGTCCTTCGGAGGGGGCGACGAGCAGTACTTC,CASSPSFGGGDEQYF
TRBJ2-2,.,few,TRBV29-1,TGCAGCGTTTCCCTTATCGGGGGCAACACCGGGGAGCTGTTTTTT,CSVSLIGGNTGELFF
TRBJ2-3,TRBD2,.,TRBV12-3/TRBV12-4,TGTGCCAGCAGTTTTGAGTCCGGGGGGGCTGGTACGCAGTATTTT,CASSFESGGAGTQYF
TRBJ1-2,TRBD1,few,TRBV5-1,TGCGCCAGCAGTAAAGGACAGGACGCCTGGGGCTACACCTTC,CASSKGQDAWGYTF
TRBJ2-5,TRBD2,once,TRBV12-3/TRBV12-4,TGTGCCAGCAAAGGACTAGTTCAAGAGACCCAGTACTTC,CASKGLVQETQYF
TRBJ2-7,.,.,TRBV12-3/TRBV12-4,TGTGCCAGCAGTTTAGCGCAGGGGGGAACCTACGAGCAGTACTTC,CASSLAQGGTYEQYF
TRBJ1-5,.,few,TRBV5-6,TGTGCCAGCAGCGCTAACGATCAGCCCCAGCATTTT,CASSANDQPQHF
TRBJ1-3,TRBD1,.,TRBV20-1,TGCAGTGCTATGACAGGGGCAGGAAACACCATATATTTT,CSAMTGAGNTIYF
TRBJ2-5,TRBD2,.,TRBV11-1,TGTGCCAGCAGCCCCCGACTAGCGGGGGGCTCGTACCAAGAGACCCAGTACTTC,CASSPRLAGGSYQETQYF
TRBJ2-1,.,few,TRBV7-2,TGTGCCAGCAGCTTAGGTCCGAGGTCGAACAATGAGCAGTTCTTC,CASSLGPRSNNEQFF
TRBJ2-7,.,once,TRBV5-1,TGCGCCAGCACCCAAGAAGAGACCTACGAGCAGTACTTC,CASTQEETYEQYF
TRBJ2-7,.,.,TRBV13,TGTGCCAGCAGCTTACGTGTGGGCAGGGGTGAGGAGCAGTACTTC,CASSLRVGRGEEQYF
TRBJ1-5,.,.,TRBV20-1,TGCAGTGCCCAGAGCGCACAGAGCGGTCAGCCCCAGCATTTT,CSAQSAQSGQPQHF
TRBJ2-3,.,.,TRBV27,TGTGCCAGCAGTCACCATAACACAGATACGCAGTATTTT,CASSHHNTDTQYF
TRBJ2-5,TRBD2,few,TRBV20-1,TGCAGTGCTAGATCAAGGACTAGAAGCAAAGAGACCCAGTACTTC,CSARSRTRSKETQYF
TRBJ1-6,TRBD1,.,TRBV5-1,TGCGCCAGCAGCTTGGGTTTGGGGACAGACCCTTATAATTCACCCCTCCACTTT,CASSLGLGTDPYNSPLHF